Listed below are T cell receptor beta chains from one sample, sequenced in a study of identical twins. TCRdb re-analysed the 5' RACE reads in MiXCR, keeping a single row per CDR3 protein. The sample contains around 680,000 distinct CDR3 sequences, 8.5% to 9.5% of which appear only once. These records were also assigned to another study, of yellow fever vaccine responses in identical twins.

Specimen: PBMCs. The receptors stem from a woman aged 18-30 years in good health. CDR3s leave out the opening cysteine and the closing phenylalanine or tryptophan. A clone size is listed for some rows: how often the clone was seen (once, few, many), or a class if it is expanded.

v_gene: TRBV4-1; j_gene: TRBJ2-4; abundance: few; CDR3aa: ASSLNRGPKNIQY
v_gene: TRBV6-2/TRBV6-3; j_gene: TRBJ2-1; abundance: .; CDR3aa: ASSYYLAGVIDEQF
v_gene: TRBV4-2; j_gene: TRBJ1-6; abundance: many; CDR3aa: ASSQEGGPLH
v_gene: TRBV7-8; j_gene: TRBJ2-3; abundance: few; CDR3aa: ASSFMGGVTDTQY
v_gene: TRBV29-1; j_gene: TRBJ2-5; abundance: few; CDR3aa: SVVPGPQETQY
v_gene: TRBV6-5; j_gene: TRBJ2-1; abundance: few; CDR3aa: ASSYRRGSSYNEQF
v_gene: TRBV10-3; j_gene: TRBJ2-7; abundance: few; CDR3aa: AIRSGLEYEQY
v_gene: TRBV7-8; j_gene: TRBJ1-6; abundance: .; CDR3aa: ASSPTGGFKNSPLH
v_gene: TRBV3-1; j_gene: TRBJ2-4; abundance: many; CDR3aa: ASSGRDSKNIQY
v_gene: TRBV3-1; j_gene: TRBJ1-2; abundance: many; CDR3aa: ASSQRWTQGASNGYT
v_gene: TRBV6-1; j_gene: TRBJ2-1; abundance: .; CDR3aa: ASSASGTSKYNEQF
v_gene: TRBV19; j_gene: TRBJ1-2; abundance: .; CDR3aa: ASSPTGTSYGYT
v_gene: TRBV5-6; j_gene: TRBJ2-7; abundance: .; CDR3aa: ASSDGATEQY
v_gene: TRBV7-9; j_gene: TRBJ2-7; abundance: .; CDR3aa: ASNVKGTYEQY
v_gene: TRBV27; j_gene: TRBJ1-2; abundance: few; CDR3aa: ASSLSSGGNYGYT
v_gene: TRBV10-3; j_gene: TRBJ2-3; abundance: few; CDR3aa: AISEFHRGSTDTQY
v_gene: TRBV27; j_gene: TRBJ2-1; abundance: many; CDR3aa: ASSPTGQALNEQF
v_gene: TRBV20-1; j_gene: TRBJ2-1; abundance: .; CDR3aa: SASLDLGNEQF
v_gene: TRBV7-9; j_gene: TRBJ1-1; abundance: .; CDR3aa: ASSLAAGANPYEAF
v_gene: TRBV19; j_gene: TRBJ1-1; abundance: few; CDR3aa: ASSPRQGRGAEAF
v_gene: TRBV20-1; j_gene: TRBJ1-2; abundance: .; CDR3aa: SATKAGVGGLGGYT
v_gene: TRBV29-1; j_gene: TRBJ2-2; abundance: many; CDR3aa: SVEDRVAGGLGGELF
v_gene: TRBV5-1; j_gene: TRBJ1-1; abundance: .; CDR3aa: ASSQDRIEAF
v_gene: TRBV5-1; j_gene: TRBJ2-2; abundance: few; CDR3aa: ASSRHDPDTGELF
v_gene: TRBV6-5; j_gene: TRBJ2-1; abundance: .; CDR3aa: ASSYPSPGTSGPREQF
v_gene: TRBV19; j_gene: TRBJ2-1; abundance: .; CDR3aa: ASSIGIRDGSYNEQF
v_gene: TRBV11-2; j_gene: TRBJ1-1; abundance: few; CDR3aa: ASSLDNPTGAGVEAF
v_gene: TRBV7-8; j_gene: TRBJ1-2; abundance: .; CDR3aa: ASSQSLSYGYT
v_gene: TRBV10-3; j_gene: TRBJ1-3; abundance: few; CDR3aa: AISESSGGNGNTIY
v_gene: TRBV11-2; j_gene: TRBJ2-3; abundance: few; CDR3aa: ASSLVGGTSTDTQY
v_gene: TRBV25-1; j_gene: TRBJ1-2; abundance: .; CDR3aa: ASSAGTGGTEDGYT
v_gene: TRBV5-4; j_gene: TRBJ2-7; abundance: many; CDR3aa: ASSSSTGFSSYEQY
v_gene: TRBV29-1; j_gene: TRBJ2-7; abundance: .; CDR3aa: SVSGAEQY
v_gene: TRBV27; j_gene: TRBJ2-5; abundance: .; CDR3aa: ASSLLADEETQY
v_gene: TRBV4-1; j_gene: TRBJ2-1; abundance: .; CDR3aa: ASSQVWYRLAGAYNEQF
v_gene: TRBV5-1; j_gene: TRBJ2-1; abundance: many; CDR3aa: ASSTSVGGRVSNEQF
v_gene: TRBV3-1; j_gene: TRBJ1-3; abundance: .; CDR3aa: ASSRLSGGTIY
v_gene: TRBV7-3; j_gene: TRBJ2-5; abundance: .; CDR3aa: ASSFTGGLQETQY
v_gene: TRBV5-1; j_gene: TRBJ1-2; abundance: .; CDR3aa: ASNFGTDQDRLSGEGYT
v_gene: TRBV29-1; j_gene: TRBJ1-2; abundance: .; CDR3aa: SVRQGRGGYT
v_gene: TRBV2; j_gene: TRBJ2-1; abundance: few; CDR3aa: ASCEDSTEQF
v_gene: TRBV6-5; j_gene: TRBJ2-7; abundance: .; CDR3aa: ASSNRVKYEQY
v_gene: TRBV6-2/TRBV6-3; j_gene: TRBJ2-3; abundance: .; CDR3aa: ASRTGSGGSHTQY
v_gene: TRBV4-3; j_gene: TRBJ2-1; abundance: many; CDR3aa: ASSQDRASGIYNEQF
v_gene: TRBV6-1; j_gene: TRBJ1-2; abundance: .; CDR3aa: ASSEHTEGANGYT
v_gene: TRBV7-2; j_gene: TRBJ2-7; abundance: few; CDR3aa: ASSLPLGGAEQY
v_gene: TRBV2; j_gene: TRBJ2-1; abundance: .; CDR3aa: ASRGGAVNEQF
v_gene: TRBV29-1; j_gene: TRBJ1-2; abundance: .; CDR3aa: SVVGGYGYT
v_gene: TRBV7-2; j_gene: TRBJ2-5; abundance: .; CDR3aa: ASSWDGFSQETQY
v_gene: TRBV7-9; j_gene: TRBJ2-2; abundance: few; CDR3aa: ASSSPSGSGELF